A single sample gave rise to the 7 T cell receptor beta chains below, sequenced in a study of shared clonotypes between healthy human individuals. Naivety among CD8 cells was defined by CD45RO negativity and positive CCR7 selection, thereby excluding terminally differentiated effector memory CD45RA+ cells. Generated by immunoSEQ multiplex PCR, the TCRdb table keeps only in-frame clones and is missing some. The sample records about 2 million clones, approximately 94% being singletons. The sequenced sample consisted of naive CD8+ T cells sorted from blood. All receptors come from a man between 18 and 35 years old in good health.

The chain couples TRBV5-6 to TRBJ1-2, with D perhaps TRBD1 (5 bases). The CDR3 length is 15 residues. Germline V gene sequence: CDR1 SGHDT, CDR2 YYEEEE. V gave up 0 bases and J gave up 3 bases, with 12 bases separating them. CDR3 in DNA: TGTGCCAGCAGCTTGGAGCCGGGGACGTACTATGGCTACACCTTC. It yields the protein CASSLEPGTYYGYTF.

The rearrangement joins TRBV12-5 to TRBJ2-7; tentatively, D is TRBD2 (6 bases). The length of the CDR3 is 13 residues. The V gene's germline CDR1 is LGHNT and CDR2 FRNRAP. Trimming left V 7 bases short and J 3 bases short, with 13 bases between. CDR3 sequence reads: CASATEEGYEQYF. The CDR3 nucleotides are TGTGCTAGTGCCACCGAGGAGGGCTACGAGCAGTACTTC.

Here the CDR3 DNA reads TGTGCCAGCAGCGAGGAGGGACAACTCAATGAGCAGTTCTTC. Translation: CASSEEGQLNEQFF. V is TRBV9 and J is TRBJ2-1; perhaps D is TRBD1 or TRBD2 (6 bases each). The V end lost 3 bases, the J end lost 6 bases, and 13 bases lay between the germline ends. CDR3 length equals 14 residues. In germline, CDR1 is SGDLS, CDR2 YYNGEE.

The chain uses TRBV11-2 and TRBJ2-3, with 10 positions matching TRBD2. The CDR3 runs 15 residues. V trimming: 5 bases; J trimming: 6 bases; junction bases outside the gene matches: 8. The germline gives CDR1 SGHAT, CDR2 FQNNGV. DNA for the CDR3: TGTGCCAGCAGCCATACAGCGGGGGGGCTGGATACGCAGTATTTT. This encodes CASSHTAGGLDTQYF.

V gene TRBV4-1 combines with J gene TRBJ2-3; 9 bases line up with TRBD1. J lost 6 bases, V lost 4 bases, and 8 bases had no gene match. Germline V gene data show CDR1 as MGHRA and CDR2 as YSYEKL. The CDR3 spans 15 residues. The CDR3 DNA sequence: TGCGCCAGCAGCCCCCCGGGACAGGGTTTGGATACGCAGTATTTT. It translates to CASSPPGQGLDTQYF.

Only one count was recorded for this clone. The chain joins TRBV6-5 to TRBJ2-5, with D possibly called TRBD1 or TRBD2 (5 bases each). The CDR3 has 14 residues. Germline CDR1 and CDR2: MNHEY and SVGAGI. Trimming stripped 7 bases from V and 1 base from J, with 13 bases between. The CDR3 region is CASTERDGQETQYF. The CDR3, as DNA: TGTGCCAGCACCGAAAGGGACGGCCAAGAGACCCAGTACTTC.

CDR3 DNA: TGTGCCAGTAGAATGACAGCTAAAGAAGCTTTCTTT. This sequence encodes CASRMTAKEAFF. The genes are TRBV19 and TRBJ1-1; possibly TRBD1 for D (5 bases). Germline-derived CDR1 and CDR2 are LNHDA and SQIVND (reference sequence). This CDR3 is built from 12 residues. V lost 6 bases and J lost 8, with 13 bases in between.